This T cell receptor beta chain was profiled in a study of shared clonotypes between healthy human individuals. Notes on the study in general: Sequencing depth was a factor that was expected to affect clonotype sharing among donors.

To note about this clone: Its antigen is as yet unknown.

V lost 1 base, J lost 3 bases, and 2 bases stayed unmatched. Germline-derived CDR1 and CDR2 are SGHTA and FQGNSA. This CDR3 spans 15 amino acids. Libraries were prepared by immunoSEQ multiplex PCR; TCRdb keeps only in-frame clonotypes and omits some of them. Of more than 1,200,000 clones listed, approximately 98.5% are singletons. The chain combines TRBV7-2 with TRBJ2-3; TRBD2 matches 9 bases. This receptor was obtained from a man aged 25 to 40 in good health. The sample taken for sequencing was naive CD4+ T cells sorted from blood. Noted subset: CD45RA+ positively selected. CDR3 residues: CASSLVGLATDTQYF. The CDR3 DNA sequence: TGTGCCAGCAGCTTAGTGGGACTAGCAACAGATACGCAGTATTTT. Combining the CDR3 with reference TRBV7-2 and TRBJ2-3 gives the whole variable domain GAGVSQSPSNKVTEKGKDVELRCDPISGHTALYWYRQSLGQGLEFLIYFQGNSAPDKSGLPSDRFSAERTGGSVSTLTIQRTQQEDSAVYLCASSLVGLATDTQYFGPGTRLTVL.